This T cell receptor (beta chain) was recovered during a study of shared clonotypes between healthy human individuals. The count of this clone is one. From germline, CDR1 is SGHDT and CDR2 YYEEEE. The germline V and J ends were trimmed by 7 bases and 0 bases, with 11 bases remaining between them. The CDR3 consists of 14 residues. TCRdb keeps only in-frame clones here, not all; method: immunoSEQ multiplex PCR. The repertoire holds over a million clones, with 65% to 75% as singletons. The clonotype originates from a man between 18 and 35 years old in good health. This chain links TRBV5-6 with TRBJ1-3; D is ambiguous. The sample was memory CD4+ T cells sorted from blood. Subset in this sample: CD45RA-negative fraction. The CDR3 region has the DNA TGTGCCAGCCGACTGAGGTTCTCTGGAAACACCATATATTTT. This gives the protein CASRLRFSGNTIYF. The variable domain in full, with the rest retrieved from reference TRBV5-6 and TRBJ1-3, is DAGVTQSPTHLIKTRGQQVTLRCSPKSGHDTVSWYQQALGQGPQFIFQYYEEEERQRGNFPDRFSGHQFPNYSSELNVNALLLGDSALYLCASRLRFSGNTIYFGEGSWLTVV.